This record looks at one T cell receptor beta chain sequence and its context. Its target is unknown. This entry comes from a study of human T cells and chemical hapten exposure. In the study overall: Patch tests delivered 0.01% DPC to the upper back and were evaluated at 6 days.

Trimming removed 0 bases at V and 4 bases at J, with 8 bases between. Germline loops: CDR1 DFQATT, CDR2 SNEGSKA (reference sequence). The CDR3 loop spans 13 amino acids. What the library attached to individual cDNA molecules were unique molecular identifiers. MiXCR, run by TCRdb on the RACE reads, gives a single entry per CDR3 protein. The sample yields over 70,000 distinct CDR3 sequences, 14% seen once. General study points: Expanded TCRs produced significantly more large CDR3 similarity clusters than controls did.

Stated time point: pre-sensitization, week 0. Treatment defined: therapeutic diphenylcyclopropenone sensitization with weekly scalp DPC. Those who donated were patients with alopecia, 18 to 70 years of age, and suitable for DPC. This receptor was obtained from a woman between 50 and 59 years old with alopecia areata. Some clones in this sample may be carry-over from other donors' samples. Sequenced here: whole blood, sampled in connection with sensitization to the hapten diphenylcyclopropenone (DPC). The chain employs TRBV20-1 and TRBJ2-3; D gene unclear. The CDR3 region has the DNA TGCAGTGCTAGAGAGGCCGGCGCAGATACGCAGTATTTT. As protein: CSAREAGADTQYF.